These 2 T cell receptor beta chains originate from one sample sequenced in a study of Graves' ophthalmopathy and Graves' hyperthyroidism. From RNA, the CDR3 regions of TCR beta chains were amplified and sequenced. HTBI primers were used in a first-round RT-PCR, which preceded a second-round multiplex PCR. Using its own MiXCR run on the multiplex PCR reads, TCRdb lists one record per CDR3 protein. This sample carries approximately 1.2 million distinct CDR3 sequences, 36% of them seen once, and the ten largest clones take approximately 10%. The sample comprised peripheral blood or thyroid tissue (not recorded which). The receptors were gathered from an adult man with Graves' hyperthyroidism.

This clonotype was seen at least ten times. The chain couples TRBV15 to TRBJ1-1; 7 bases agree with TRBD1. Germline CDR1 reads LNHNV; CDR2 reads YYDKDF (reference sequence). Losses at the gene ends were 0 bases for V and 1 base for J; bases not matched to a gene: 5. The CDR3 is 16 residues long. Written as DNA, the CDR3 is TGTGCCACCAGCAGAGATAAACAGGGGACGAACACTGAAGCTTTCTTT. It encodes CATSRDKQGTNTEAFF.

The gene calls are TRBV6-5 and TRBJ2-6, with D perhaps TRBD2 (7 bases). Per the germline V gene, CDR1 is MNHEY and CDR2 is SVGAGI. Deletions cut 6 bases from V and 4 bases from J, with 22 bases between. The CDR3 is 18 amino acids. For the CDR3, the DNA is TGTGCCAGCAGCTCCACTCGACGGGGGGCAGCGGGGGCCAACGTCCTGACTTTC. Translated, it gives CASSSTRRGAAGANVLTF.